The rows below give T cell receptor beta chains drawn from one sample of a study of blood T cell repertoires in COVID-19. Sequenced by immunoSEQ multiplex PCR; TCRdb stores in-frame clones only, minus some. Among about 230,000 clones, 85% to 90% were seen once, and the ten largest hold 11%. Source material: peripheral blood. The origin of the receptors is a man between 45 and 60 years old with COVID-19, enrolled during active disease. CDR3s include the opening cysteine and the closing phenylalanine or tryptophan. The order of the fields is J gene, V gene, D gene, clone size, CDR3 protein, CDR3 DNA. D genes are given only for firm matches. Rows give clone size only sometimes, using once, few, many, or a class for an expanded clone.

j_call: TRBJ2-5; v_call: TRBV10-3; d_call: TRBD1; clone_size: NA; cdr3_aa: CAISESGGQETQYF; cdr3_nt: TGTGCCATCAGTGAATCAGGGGGCCAAGAGACCCAGTACTTC
j_call: TRBJ1-1; v_call: TRBV6-6; d_call: TRBD1; clone_size: NA; cdr3_aa: CASSRQGPEAFF; cdr3_nt: TGTGCCAGCAGTCGACAGGGTCCTGAAGCTTTCTTT
j_call: TRBJ1-2; v_call: TRBV5-1; d_call: TRBD1; clone_size: NA; cdr3_aa: CASSLKTGGLGYTF; cdr3_nt: TGCGCCAGCAGCTTGAAAACAGGGGGGTTAGGCTACACCTTC
j_call: TRBJ2-1; v_call: TRBV7-9; d_call: TRBD2; clone_size: NA; cdr3_aa: CASSHRIAGLYNEQFF; cdr3_nt: TGTGCCAGCAGCCACAGAATAGCGGGTTTATACAATGAGCAGTTCTTC
j_call: TRBJ1-6; v_call: TRBV11-1; d_call: TRBD1; clone_size: NA; cdr3_aa: CASSQTGGNSPLHF; cdr3_nt: TGTGCCAGCAGCCAGACAGGGGGTAATTCACCCCTCCACTTT
j_call: TRBJ2-7; v_call: TRBV21-1; d_call: NA; clone_size: NA; cdr3_aa: CASTKAPGFDNEQYF; cdr3_nt: TGTGCCAGCACCAAAGCCCCAGGGTTTGATAACGAGCAGTACTTC
j_call: TRBJ2-1; v_call: TRBV18; d_call: TRBD2; clone_size: NA; cdr3_aa: CASSQGLAGALGNEQFF; cdr3_nt: TGTGCCAGCTCACAGGGACTAGCGGGGGCCCTAGGGAATGAGCAGTTCTTC
j_call: TRBJ1-2; v_call: TRBV28; d_call: NA; clone_size: NA; cdr3_aa: CASSFGSGYTF; cdr3_nt: TGTGCCAGCAGTTTCGGGTCTGGCTACACCTTC
j_call: TRBJ2-7; v_call: TRBV7-8; d_call: NA; clone_size: once; cdr3_aa: CASSTGYRGSSYEQYF; cdr3_nt: TGTGCCAGCAGCACCGGTTATCGGGGGAGCTCCTACGAGCAGTACTTC
j_call: TRBJ2-7; v_call: TRBV10-3; d_call: NA; clone_size: once; cdr3_aa: CAISGRGYEQYF; cdr3_nt: TGTGCCATCAGTGGTAGAGGTTACGAGCAGTACTTC
j_call: TRBJ2-2; v_call: TRBV5-1; d_call: NA; clone_size: NA; cdr3_aa: CASSVPGVTGTNTGELFF; cdr3_nt: TGCGCCAGCAGTGTTCCCGGCGTCACGGGGACGAACACCGGGGAGCTGTTTTTT
j_call: TRBJ1-2; v_call: TRBV7-9; d_call: TRBD1; clone_size: NA; cdr3_aa: CASSVQGEDGYTF; cdr3_nt: TGTGCCAGCAGCGTACAGGGGGAGGATGGCTACACCTTC
j_call: TRBJ2-5; v_call: TRBV7-3; d_call: NA; clone_size: NA; cdr3_aa: CASSFAGSETQYF; cdr3_nt: TGTGCCAGCAGCTTCGCGGGAAGTGAGACCCAGTACTTC
j_call: TRBJ2-7; v_call: TRBV20-1; d_call: NA; clone_size: few; cdr3_aa: CSASAGGTYEQYF; cdr3_nt: TGCAGTGCTAGTGCTGGGGGGACCTACGAGCAGTACTTC
j_call: TRBJ2-7; v_call: TRBV19; d_call: TRBD2; clone_size: NA; cdr3_aa: CASSIALAGVREQYF; cdr3_nt: TGTGCCAGTAGTATAGCCCTAGCGGGAGTGCGCGAGCAGTACTTC
j_call: TRBJ2-7; v_call: TRBV7-2; d_call: TRBD1; clone_size: few; cdr3_aa: CASSNKGTGGWGEQYF; cdr3_nt: TGTGCCAGCAGCAATAAGGGGACAGGGGGCTGGGGCGAGCAGTACTTC
j_call: TRBJ1-5; v_call: TRBV6-5; d_call: TRBD1; clone_size: NA; cdr3_aa: CASSSDRGQPQHF; cdr3_nt: TGTGCCAGCAGCTCCGACAGGGGTCAGCCCCAGCATTTT
j_call: TRBJ2-3; v_call: TRBV11-1; d_call: NA; clone_size: NA; cdr3_aa: CASSPTTADTQYF; cdr3_nt: TGTGCCAGCAGCCCTACTACCGCAGATACGCAGTATTTT
j_call: TRBJ1-2; v_call: TRBV5-1; d_call: TRBD1; clone_size: NA; cdr3_aa: CASSPDGTDYGGYTF; cdr3_nt: TGCGCCAGCAGCCCAGATGGGACAGACTATGGCGGCTACACCTTC
j_call: TRBJ1-6; v_call: TRBV5-5; d_call: NA; clone_size: once; cdr3_aa: CASSLEQVLNSPLHF; cdr3_nt: TGTGCCAGCAGCTTGGAGCAGGTTTTGAATTCACCCCTCCACTTT
j_call: TRBJ2-7; v_call: TRBV20-1; d_call: NA; clone_size: NA; cdr3_aa: CSASSPRDNSYEQYF; cdr3_nt: TGCAGTGCTAGTTCACCTCGGGACAACTCCTACGAGCAGTACTTC
j_call: TRBJ1-5; v_call: TRBV6-5; d_call: NA; clone_size: NA; cdr3_aa: CASSATGQPQHF; cdr3_nt: TGTGCCAGCAGCGCAACAGGCCAGCCCCAGCATTTT
j_call: TRBJ2-7; v_call: TRBV7-9; d_call: NA; clone_size: once; cdr3_aa: CASSSGAPYEQYF; cdr3_nt: TGTGCCAGCAGCTCGGGAGCTCCCTACGAGCAGTACTTC
j_call: TRBJ1-4; v_call: TRBV19; d_call: TRBD1; clone_size: NA; cdr3_aa: CASSPGTGRSEKLFF; cdr3_nt: TGTGCCAGTAGTCCCGGGACAGGGCGGAGTGAAAAACTGTTTTTT
j_call: TRBJ1-1; v_call: TRBV2; d_call: TRBD1; clone_size: NA; cdr3_aa: CASSVQGASTEAFF; cdr3_nt: TGTGCCAGCAGTGTACAGGGGGCATCGACTGAAGCTTTCTTT
j_call: TRBJ1-3; v_call: TRBV9; d_call: TRBD1; clone_size: NA; cdr3_aa: CASSHDLGTGFSGNTIYF; cdr3_nt: TGTGCCAGCAGCCACGACCTAGGGACAGGGTTCTCTGGAAACACCATATATTTT
j_call: TRBJ2-2; v_call: TRBV29-1; d_call: NA; clone_size: NA; cdr3_aa: CSVEAGLGGELFF; cdr3_nt: TGCAGCGTTGAGGCAGGGCTGGGCGGGGAGCTGTTTTTT
j_call: TRBJ2-2; v_call: TRBV13; d_call: NA; clone_size: NA; cdr3_aa: CASSLRSGTGELFF; cdr3_nt: TGTGCCAGCAGCTTACGATCGGGCACCGGGGAGCTGTTTTTT
j_call: TRBJ1-5; v_call: TRBV6-5; d_call: NA; clone_size: NA; cdr3_aa: CASSQLDRSNQPQHF; cdr3_nt: TGTGCCAGCAGTCAACTCGACAGGAGCAATCAGCCCCAGCATTTT
j_call: TRBJ2-1; v_call: TRBV27; d_call: TRBD2; clone_size: NA; cdr3_aa: CASSPRWSTSGYNEQFF; cdr3_nt: TGTGCCAGCAGTCCCCGCTGGTCGACTAGCGGTTACAATGAGCAGTTCTTC
j_call: TRBJ2-4; v_call: TRBV11-2; d_call: TRBD2; clone_size: NA; cdr3_aa: CASSLGTSGGMNIQYF; cdr3_nt: TGTGCCAGCAGCCTCGGGACTAGCGGGGGTATGAACATTCAGTACTTC
j_call: TRBJ2-5; v_call: TRBV5-8; d_call: NA; clone_size: NA; cdr3_aa: CASSSPEDWGGTQYF; cdr3_nt: TGTGCCAGCAGCTCCCCCGAGGACTGGGGTGGGACCCAGTACTTC
j_call: TRBJ1-6; v_call: TRBV6-5; d_call: NA; clone_size: NA; cdr3_aa: CASSYSTGGDSPLHF; cdr3_nt: TGTGCCAGCAGTTACTCGACGGGGGGCGATTCACCCCTCCACTTT
j_call: TRBJ2-1; v_call: TRBV10-2; d_call: TRBD2; clone_size: NA; cdr3_aa: CASSKAGGPTQFF; cdr3_nt: TGCGCCAGCAGTAAAGCGGGAGGGCCTACCCAGTTCTTC
j_call: TRBJ1-2; v_call: TRBV18; d_call: TRBD1; clone_size: NA; cdr3_aa: CASSPLDRGGDGYTF; cdr3_nt: TGTGCCAGCTCACCACTTGACAGGGGAGGAGATGGCTACACCTTC
j_call: TRBJ2-5; v_call: TRBV2; d_call: NA; clone_size: NA; cdr3_aa: CASSADYGGGQETQYF; cdr3_nt: TGTGCCAGCAGTGCCGACTACGGAGGTGGCCAAGAGACCCAGTACTTC
j_call: TRBJ1-1; v_call: TRBV18; d_call: TRBD1; clone_size: NA; cdr3_aa: CASSKEQGGNTEAFF; cdr3_nt: TGTGCCAGCTCAAAGGAACAGGGGGGGAACACTGAAGCTTTCTTT
j_call: TRBJ2-1; v_call: TRBV14; d_call: NA; clone_size: NA; cdr3_aa: CASSLLGSNSYNEQFF; cdr3_nt: TGTGCCAGCAGCCTCTTGGGGAGCAACTCCTACAATGAGCAGTTCTTC
j_call: TRBJ1-6; v_call: TRBV7-6; d_call: NA; clone_size: NA; cdr3_aa: CASSLDWTPTGNSPLHF; cdr3_nt: TGTGCCAGCAGCTTAGATTGGACACCTACTGGAAATTCACCCCTCCACTTT
j_call: TRBJ2-7; v_call: TRBV5-1; d_call: TRBD2; clone_size: NA; cdr3_aa: CASSSTVAGVYEQYF; cdr3_nt: TGCGCCAGCAGCTCTACAGTAGCGGGAGTCTACGAGCAGTACTTC
j_call: TRBJ2-1; v_call: TRBV14; d_call: NA; clone_size: NA; cdr3_aa: CASSHRRSSYNEQFF; cdr3_nt: TGTGCCAGCAGCCATAGGAGGAGCTCCTACAATGAGCAGTTCTTC
j_call: TRBJ2-7; v_call: TRBV10-3; d_call: NA; clone_size: NA; cdr3_aa: CAISDLYEQYF; cdr3_nt: TGTGCCATCAGTGACTTATACGAGCAGTACTTC
j_call: TRBJ1-1; v_call: TRBV6-5; d_call: TRBD1; clone_size: NA; cdr3_aa: CASNGQATNTEAFF; cdr3_nt: TGTGCCAGCAACGGACAGGCGACGAACACTGAAGCTTTCTTT
j_call: TRBJ2-1; v_call: TRBV10-3; d_call: TRBD1; clone_size: NA; cdr3_aa: CAISVTGDSYNEQFF; cdr3_nt: TGTGCCATCAGTGTTACAGGGGACTCCTACAATGAGCAGTTCTTC
j_call: TRBJ2-1; v_call: TRBV19; d_call: TRBD1; clone_size: NA; cdr3_aa: CASSFRDSSNEQFF; cdr3_nt: TGTGCCAGTAGTTTCCGGGACAGTTCCAATGAGCAGTTCTTC
j_call: TRBJ2-7; v_call: TRBV6-5; d_call: NA; clone_size: NA; cdr3_aa: CASQGTGEQYF; cdr3_nt: TGTGCCAGCCAGGGGACCGGGGAGCAGTACTTC
j_call: TRBJ2-7; v_call: TRBV27; d_call: NA; clone_size: NA; cdr3_aa: CASSPQGIFYEQYF; cdr3_nt: TGTGCCAGCAGTCCACAGGGTATATTCTACGAGCAGTACTTC
j_call: TRBJ2-4; v_call: TRBV11-2; d_call: NA; clone_size: NA; cdr3_aa: CASSPTGALAKNIQYF; cdr3_nt: TGTGCCAGCAGCCCAACAGGAGCCTTAGCCAAAAACATTCAGTACTTC
j_call: TRBJ1-5; v_call: TRBV28; d_call: TRBD1; clone_size: NA; cdr3_aa: CASRQTGTGGNYGNQPQHF; cdr3_nt: TGTGCCAGCAGACAAACCGGGACAGGGGGTAATTATGGCAATCAGCCCCAGCATTTT
j_call: TRBJ2-7; v_call: TRBV7-2; d_call: NA; clone_size: NA; cdr3_aa: CASSLVGSSYEQYF; cdr3_nt: TGTGCCAGCAGCCTCGTCGGGAGCTCCTACGAGCAGTACTTC
j_call: TRBJ1-4; v_call: TRBV18; d_call: NA; clone_size: NA; cdr3_aa: CASSPGAPNEKLFF; cdr3_nt: TGTGCCAGCTCACCAGGGGCGCCAAATGAAAAACTGTTTTTT
j_call: TRBJ2-2; v_call: TRBV11-2; d_call: NA; clone_size: NA; cdr3_aa: CASSLVRYTGELFF; cdr3_nt: TGTGCCAGCAGCTTAGTTCGTTACACCGGGGAGCTGTTTTTT
j_call: TRBJ1-2; v_call: TRBV5-4; d_call: TRBD1; clone_size: NA; cdr3_aa: CASSWTGQGYGYTF; cdr3_nt: TGTGCCAGCAGCTGGACTGGACAGGGCTATGGCTACACCTTC
j_call: TRBJ2-3; v_call: TRBV6-1; d_call: TRBD2; clone_size: NA; cdr3_aa: CASSELAGTPTDTQYF; cdr3_nt: TGTGCCAGCAGTGAACTAGCGGGGACCCCCACAGATACGCAGTATTTT
j_call: TRBJ2-1; v_call: TRBV29-1; d_call: TRBD2; clone_size: NA; cdr3_aa: CSVPLAGYNEQFF; cdr3_nt: TGCAGCGTGCCACTAGCGGGGTACAATGAGCAGTTCTTC
j_call: TRBJ2-2; v_call: TRBV27; d_call: TRBD2; clone_size: once; cdr3_aa: CASSLIAGVTGELFF; cdr3_nt: TGTGCCAGCAGTTTAATAGCGGGAGTCACCGGGGAGCTGTTTTTT
j_call: TRBJ1-2; v_call: TRBV5-1; d_call: NA; clone_size: NA; cdr3_aa: CASSRGTQSTNYGYTF; cdr3_nt: TGCGCCAGCAGCCGGGGGACCCAGTCGACTAACTATGGCTACACCTTC
j_call: TRBJ1-2; v_call: TRBV27; d_call: TRBD1; clone_size: NA; cdr3_aa: CASSFITGTGANYGYTF; cdr3_nt: TGTGCCAGCAGTTTCATCACCGGGACAGGGGCTAACTATGGCTACACCTTC